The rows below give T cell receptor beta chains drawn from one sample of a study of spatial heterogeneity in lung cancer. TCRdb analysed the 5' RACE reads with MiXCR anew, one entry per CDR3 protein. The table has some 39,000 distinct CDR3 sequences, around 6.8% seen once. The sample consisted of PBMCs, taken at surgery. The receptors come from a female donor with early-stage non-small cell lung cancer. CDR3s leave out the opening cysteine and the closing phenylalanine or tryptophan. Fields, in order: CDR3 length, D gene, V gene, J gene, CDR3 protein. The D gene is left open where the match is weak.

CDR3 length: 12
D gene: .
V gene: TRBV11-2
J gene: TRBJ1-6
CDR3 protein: ASSLNPEVSPLH

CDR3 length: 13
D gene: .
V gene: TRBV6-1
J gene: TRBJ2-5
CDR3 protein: ASSPVAGLIETQY

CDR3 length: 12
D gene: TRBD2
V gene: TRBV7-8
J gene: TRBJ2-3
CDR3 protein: ASRPGLAVDTQY

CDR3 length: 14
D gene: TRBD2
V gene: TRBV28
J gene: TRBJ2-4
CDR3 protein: ASSQGLERAKNIQY

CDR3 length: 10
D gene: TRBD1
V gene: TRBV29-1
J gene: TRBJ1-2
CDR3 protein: SVEQGGYGYT

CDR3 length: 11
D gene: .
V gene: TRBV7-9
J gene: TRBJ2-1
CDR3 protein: ASSLDGSNEQF

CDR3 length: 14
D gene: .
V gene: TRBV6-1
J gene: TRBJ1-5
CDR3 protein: ASSLEGAGARQPQH

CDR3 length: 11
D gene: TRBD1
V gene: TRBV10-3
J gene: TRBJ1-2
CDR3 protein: AIRDRAAYGYT

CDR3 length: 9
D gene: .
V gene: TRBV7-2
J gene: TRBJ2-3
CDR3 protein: ASSSTDTQY

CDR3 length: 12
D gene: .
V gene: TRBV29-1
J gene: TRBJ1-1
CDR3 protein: SVQSWEIRTEAF

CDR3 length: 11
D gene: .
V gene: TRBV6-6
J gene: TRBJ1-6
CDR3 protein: ASSTRPNSPLH

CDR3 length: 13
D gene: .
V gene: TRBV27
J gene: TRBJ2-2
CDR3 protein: ASSLPPGRAGELF

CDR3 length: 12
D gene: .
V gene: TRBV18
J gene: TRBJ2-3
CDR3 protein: ASSRGQYTDTQY

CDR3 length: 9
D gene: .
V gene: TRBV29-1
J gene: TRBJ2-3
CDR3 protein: SHPGGDTQY

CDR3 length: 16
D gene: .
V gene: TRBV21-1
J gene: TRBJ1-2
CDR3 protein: ASSKKGGAVMRPGGYT

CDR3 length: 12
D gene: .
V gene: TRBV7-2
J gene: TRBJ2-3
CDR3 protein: ASTPLGRTDTQY

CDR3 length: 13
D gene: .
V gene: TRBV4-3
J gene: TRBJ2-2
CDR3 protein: ASSQEWVGAGELF

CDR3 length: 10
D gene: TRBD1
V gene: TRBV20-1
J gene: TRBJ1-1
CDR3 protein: SAVGRGRKTF

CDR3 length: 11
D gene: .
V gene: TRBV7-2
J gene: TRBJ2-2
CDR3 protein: ASSPRVVGELF

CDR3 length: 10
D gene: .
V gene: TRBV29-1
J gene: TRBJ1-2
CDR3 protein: SVGEGGLGYT

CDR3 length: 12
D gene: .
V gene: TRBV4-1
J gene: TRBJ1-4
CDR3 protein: ASSPGRNTEKLF

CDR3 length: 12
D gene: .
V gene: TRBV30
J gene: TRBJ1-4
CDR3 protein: AWSVSRQNEKLF

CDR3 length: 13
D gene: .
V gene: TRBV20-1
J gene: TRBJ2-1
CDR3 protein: SARGGPSSYNEQF

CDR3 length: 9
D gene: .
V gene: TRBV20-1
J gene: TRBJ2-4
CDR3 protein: SAPYGEIQY

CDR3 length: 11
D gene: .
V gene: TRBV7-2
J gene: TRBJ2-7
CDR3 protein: ASSLGLRYEQY

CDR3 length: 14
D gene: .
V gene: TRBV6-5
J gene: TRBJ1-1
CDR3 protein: ASCPWVVHCDTEAF

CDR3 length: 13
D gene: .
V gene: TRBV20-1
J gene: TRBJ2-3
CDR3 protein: SAWDSGRNTDTQY

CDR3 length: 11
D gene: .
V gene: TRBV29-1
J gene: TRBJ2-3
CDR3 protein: SVFGGGTDTQY

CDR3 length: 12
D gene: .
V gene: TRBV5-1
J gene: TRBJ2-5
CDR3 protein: ASSSSFSEETQY

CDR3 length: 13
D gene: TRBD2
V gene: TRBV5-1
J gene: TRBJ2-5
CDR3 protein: ASSRGLGLRETQY

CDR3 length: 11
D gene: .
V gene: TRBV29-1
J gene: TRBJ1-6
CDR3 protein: SVRVGGDSPLH

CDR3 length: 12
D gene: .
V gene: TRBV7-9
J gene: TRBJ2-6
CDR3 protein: ASSPGVRANVLT